The 12 T cell receptor beta chains below come from one sample, sequenced in a study of spatial heterogeneity in lung cancer. TCRdb re-called the 5' RACE reads with MiXCR, one entry per CDR3 protein. The sample carries under 40,000 distinct CDR3 sequences, 5.2% recorded once. Time point denoted: sample taken at primary tumor resection. Sequencing covered unsorted whole RNA taken from tumor, nontumor lung or frozen PBMC. The sample was PBMCs, taken at surgery. These receptors came from a female donor with early-stage non-small cell lung cancer.

The table lists this clonotype with many counts. As DNA, the CDR3 is TGTGCCACCAGCAGAGCTATAGATACGCAGTATTTT. Amino acids: CATSRAIDTQYF. This chain joins TRBV15 and TRBJ2-3, with unresolved D. This CDR3 has 12 amino acids. Trimming took 1 base from V and 5 from J, leaving 4 bases between them. The germline V gene encodes CDR1 LNHNV and CDR2 YYDKDF (reference sequence). The full variable domain, completed using reference TRBV15 and TRBJ2-3, is DAMVIQNPRYQVTQFGKPVTLSCSQTLNHNVMYWYQQKSSQAPKLLFHYYDKDFNNEADTPDNFQSRRPNTSFCFLDIRSPGLGDTAMYLCATSRAIDTQYFGPGTRLTVL.

The V gene is TRBV30, the J gene TRBJ1-1; 10 nucleotides line up with TRBD1. The CDR3 contains 20 residues. V was clipped by 2 bases and J by 1 base; unmatched bases: 19. Germline CDR1 GTSNPN, CDR2 SVGIG (reference sequence). The CDR3 spells CAWSLGTGVRMNLWNTEAFF. Written as DNA, the CDR3 is TGTGCCTGGAGTCTTGGGACAGGGGTTAGGATGAATCTCTGGAACACTGAAGCTTTCTTT.

This clonotype showed up many times. The genes are TRBV6-2 or TRBV6-3 and TRBJ2-7; tentative D call: TRBD1 (7 bases). CDR3 length equals 11 residues. The germline V gene encodes CDR1 MNHEY and CDR2 SVGEGT. With 6 bases removed from V and 6 bases from J, the gap between germline ends came to 9 bases. Written as DNA, the CDR3 is TGTGCCAGCAGCCAGGGGGGCGAGCAGTACTTC. This encodes CASSQGGEQYF.

This clonotype was found many times. The chain couples TRBV9 to TRBJ1-2; TRBD1 is a possible D gene (5 bases). This CDR3 is built from 14 residues. Germline V lookup: CDR1 SGDLS, CDR2 YYNGEE. V was cut by 4 bases and J by 4 bases, with 14 bases left in between. The CDR3 coding sequence is TGTGCCAGCAGCCATATTGGGGCCCCCTATGGCTACACCTTC. Its protein product is CASSHIGAPYGYTF.

The rearrangement links TRBV30 to TRBJ1-2; D call uncertain. Germline CDR1 GTSNPN, CDR2 SVGIG (reference sequence). Trimming cost V 2 bases and J 8 bases, with 18 bases left between them. This CDR3 has 14 residues. The CDR3: CAWSTLRTARGYTF. The CDR3 DNA reads TGTGCCTGGAGTACACTGAGGACGGCCCGGGGCTACACCTTC.

This chain connects TRBV30 to TRBJ2-7; D is unclear. This CDR3 has 14 residues. Germline assignment: CDR1 GTSNPN and CDR2 SVGIG (reference sequence). Trimming pared 4 bases from V and 5 bases from J, leaving 18 bases between. CDR3 nucleotide sequence: TGTGCCTGGACGAAAAGGCTAACAAGCGACGAGCAGTACTTC. Translating gives CAWTKRLTSDEQYF.

This clonotype was observed at least ten times. The V call is TRBV12-3 or TRBV12-4, the J call TRBJ2-5; no clear D gene. The V end lost 0 bases, the J end lost 2 bases, and 19 bases lay between the germline ends. The CDR3 runs to 18 residues. The chain's CDR3 is CASSLASGWYRKQETQYF. DNA of the CDR3: TGTGCCAGCAGTTTAGCTTCCGGTTGGTACCGCAAACAAGAGACCCAGTACTTC.

The sample holds many counts of this clonotype. The CDR3 bases are TGTGCCAGCAGTTTAGGGACAGGGGTTTCGGGCTATGGCTACACCTTC. Protein sequence: CASSLGTGVSGYGYTF. The gene calls are TRBV12-3 or TRBV12-4 and TRBJ1-2; 9 nucleotides align to TRBD1. The CDR3 consists of 16 residues. With V trimmed by 1 base and J by 4 bases, 7 bases remained unmatched.

Many counts were recorded for this clonotype. As DNA, the CDR3 is TGTGCCAGCAGTGACTGGGATTTCCAGGATGGTAATTCACCCCTCCACTTT. Translating it yields CASSDWDFQDGNSPLHF. V is TRBV6-1 and J is TRBJ1-6, with no clear D. Germline-derived CDR1 and CDR2 are MNHNS and SASEGT. Trimming shortened V by 3 bases and J by 6 bases, and 18 bases separated the two germline ends. This CDR3 region has 17 residues.

This clonotype occurred many times. The J gene is TRBJ1-4, the V gene TRBV9; tentatively, D is TRBD1 (6 bases). The germline V gene has CDR1 SGDLS and CDR2 YYNGEE. V shed 3 bases and J shed 7 bases, with 13 bases lying between them. The CDR3 spans 14 residues. The CDR3 coding sequence is TGTGCCAGCAGCGCCCTGGAGGGGGGTGAAAAACTGTTTTTT. As protein: CASSALEGGEKLFF.

This clonotype was counted only a few times. The chain recombines TRBV4-3 with TRBJ2-5; 8 positions match TRBD1. CDR3 length: 15 amino acids. The trim removed 5 bases at V and 5 bases at J, leaving 10 bases unmatched. From germline, CDR1 is LGHNA and CDR2 YSLEER. The CDR3 spells CASSFSTGDRETQYF. The CDR3 DNA is TGCGCCAGCAGCTTTTCCACAGGGGACAGGGAGACCCAGTACTTC.

This clonotype was seen ten or more times. The chain recombines TRBV23-1 with TRBJ1-6; TRBD1 matches at 8 bases. TRBV23-1 is classed as an ORF, of uncertain function. The CDR3 contains 16 residues. Trimming at V came to 0 bases and at J to 6 bases, leaving 4 bases not matched to a gene. CDR3 coding DNA: TGCGCCAGCAGTCAATCACGGACAGGGCGTAATTCACCCCTCCACTTT. It translates to CASSQSRTGRNSPLHF.